These T cell receptor beta chains were read from a single sample in a study of Graves' ophthalmopathy and Graves' hyperthyroidism. TCRdb recomputed calls from the multiplex PCR reads with MiXCR, one row per CDR3 protein. Altogether a few hundred thousand distinct CDR3 sequences are present, over 15% being singletons, with the ten largest covering roughly 7%. Sample: peripheral blood. All receptors derive from a woman in her late teens or twenties with stable Graves' hyperthyroidism. Both conserved end residues are part of each CDR3. Each record gives: clone size, D gene, V gene, J gene, CDR3 protein, CDR3 DNA. The D gene is left open where the match is weak. Some rows have no size entry. The others give once, few or many, or a class for an expanded clone.

.	.	TRBV3-1	TRBJ1-1	CASSHFPRLRDAEAFF	TGTGCCAGCAGCCACTTCCCTAGGTTAAGGGACGCTGAAGCTTTCTTT
many	.	TRBV12-5	TRBJ1-2	CASGLFDGGYTF	TGTGCTAGTGGTTTGTTCGACGGGGGCTACACCTTC
many	TRBD1	TRBV7-2	TRBJ2-5	CASSLAPQGARETQYF	TGTGCCAGCAGCTTAGCGCCACAGGGGGCGCGGGAGACCCAGTACTTC
.	TRBD2	TRBV7-6	TRBJ2-7	CASSSREGYYEQYF	TGTGCCAGCAGCTCCCGGGAGGGTTACTACGAGCAGTACTTC
.	.	TRBV5-1	TRBJ1-5	CASSLGVGTSNQPQHF	TGCGCCAGCAGCTTGGGGGTGGGTACTAGCAATCAGCCCCAGCATTTT
many	TRBD1	TRBV20-1	TRBJ2-4	CSARSDRGVENIQYF	TGCAGTGCTAGATCGGACAGGGGGGTCGAAAACATTCAGTACTTC
.	.	TRBV5-6	TRBJ1-2	CASSFEGLEFRGYTF	TGTGCCAGCAGCTTTGAAGGGTTAGAGTTTCGGGGCTACACCTTC
few	TRBD1	TRBV5-8	TRBJ1-1	CASVGQGRNTEAFF	TGTGCCAGCGTAGGACAGGGGAGGAACACTGAAGCTTTCTTT
.	.	TRBV6-2/TRBV6-3	TRBJ1-1	CASSNPRGTEALF	TGTGCCAGCAGTAATCCCAGGGGAACTGAAGCTTTATTT
many	TRBD1	TRBV6-5	TRBJ1-3	CASRYRGSGNTIYF	TGTGCCAGCAGATACAGGGGCTCTGGAAACACCATATATTTT
.	TRBD1	TRBV7-2	TRBJ2-4	CASSLGRFGTAVAKNIKYF	TGTGCCAGCAGCTTAGGGCGTTTCGGGACAGCAGTAGCCAAAAACATTAAGTACTTC
many	TRBD2	TRBV12-5	TRBJ2-5	CASAWGGIETQYF	TGTGCTAGTGCCTGGGGAGGGATAGAGACCCAGTACTTC
many	.	TRBV14	TRBJ1-6	CASTELLNSPLHF	TGTGCCAGCACTGAACTGCTCAATTCACCCCTCCACTTT